The present TCR beta chain was sequenced within a study of blood T cell repertoires in COVID-19. Study-wide context: Samples came from the United States, Italy and Spain, spanning acute and convalescent COVID-19.

The table came from immunoSEQ multiplex PCR; TCRdb's copy has only in-frame clones and leaves some out. The table shows 400,000 or so clones, with roughly 87% occurring only once. Losses at the gene ends were 0 bases for V and 6 bases for J; bases not matched to a gene: 11. The CDR3 contains 17 residues. Germline CDR1 is LNHNV and CDR2 is YYDKDF (reference sequence). The rearrangement joins TRBV15 to TRBJ1-5; TRBD1 matches at 7 bases. Material for sequencing was PBMCs or T cells enriched from blood (not recorded which). This clonotype originated in a man between 18 and 35 years old who had recovered from COVID-19. The CDR3 protein is CATSRDTPIDRAQPQHF. CDR3 bases: TGTGCCACCAGCAGAGATACCCCTATAGACAGGGCTCAGCCCCAGCATTTT. Drawing the rest from reference TRBV15 and TRBJ1-5, the complete variable domain is DAMVIQNPRYQVTQFGKPVTLSCSQTLNHNVMYWYQQKSSQAPKLLFHYYDKDFNNEADTPDNFQSRRPNTSFCFLDIRSPGLGDTAMYLCATSRDTPIDRAQPQHFGDGTRLSIL.